The T cell receptor beta chain under discussion was sequenced for a study of cytomegalovirus exposure and HLA in healthy donors. CDR1 is KGHSH and CDR2 is LQKENI in the germline V gene. The CDR3 loop spans 15 amino acids. After removal of 2 bases from V and 4 bases from J, the junction contained 5 bases not matched to a gene. Use of 60 Vbeta and 13 Jbeta primers characterized the PCR. Assay used: immunoSEQ multiplex PCR; TCRdb lists only in-frame clones, some missing. The sample carries some 200,000 clones, roughly 80% recorded once. V and J are TRBV18 and TRBJ2-3; TRBD2 matches 8 bases. The clonotype originates from a man aged 35 to 55 in good health and CMV-seropositive. Sequenced input: PBMCs. The CDR3 loop is CASSPSGGAADTQYF. CDR3 nucleotide sequence: TGTGCCAGCTCACCATCGGGGGGGGCCGCAGATACGCAGTATTTT.